Included here is one T cell receptor (beta chain) sequence, with context. Its antigen remains unknown. The source of the sample is a study of PD-1 blockade in classical Hodgkin lymphoma. Study-wide points: With CD4+ cells, TCR diversity rose significantly by C4D1, but not with CD8+ cells.

Every patient experienced relapse after autologous stem cell transplantation, and brentuximab vedotin exposure varied. The germline gives CDR1 LNHDA, CDR2 SQIVND (reference sequence). This CDR3 comprises 13 residues. V gave up 4 bases and J gave up 16 bases, with 19 bases separating them. Only in-frame clones appear in the TCRdb table, and some are missing; sequencing was by immunoSEQ multiplex PCR. The sample includes over 7,500 clones, around 90% of them seen just once. The receptor's source is a human donor with classical Hodgkin lymphoma. Sequencing was performed on peripheral blood mononuclear cells (PBMCs), taken at baseline. The chain couples TRBV19 to TRBJ1-4, with D perhaps matching TRBD1 (6 bases). CDR3 nucleotide sequence: TGTGCCAGTAGTAACCCTGACAGGCAGTTTACGTTTTTT. This sequence encodes CASSNPDRQFTFF. Supplemented by reference TRBV19 and TRBJ1-4, the full variable domain reads DGGITQSPKYLFRKEGQNVTLSCEQNLNHDAMYWYRQDPGQGLRLIYYSQIVNDFQKGDIAEGYSVSREKKESFPLTVTSAQKNPTAFYLCASSNPDRQFTFFGSGTQLSVL.